This T cell receptor beta chain was captured by sequencing in a study of shared clonotypes between healthy human individuals. The CDR3 is 14 amino acids. The trim removed 4 bases at V and 4 bases at J, leaving 6 bases unmatched. Per germline, CDR1 SGHRS and CDR2 YFSETQ. TCRdb's copy holds only in-frame clones and misses some; the assay was immunoSEQ multiplex PCR. Of approximately 2,000,000 clones in the sample, 85% to 95% were seen once. Concerning this clone itself: Antigen: not known. Different DNA sequences within this sample yield the same CDR3.

Broader study findings: The sharing of 5% to 6.5% of naive CD4 clonotypes was seen across a few donors.

The V and J genes are TRBV5-1 and TRBJ2-5; 8 nucleotides agree with TRBD1. The sequenced sample consisted of naive CD4+ T cells from PBMCs. Indicated subset: CD45RA+ positively selected. This clonotype was obtained from a man aged 18 to 35 in good health. Some clones in this sample may be carry-over from other donors' samples. CDR3 coding DNA: TGCGCCAGCAGCCCCGGACAGGGTTTAGAGACCCAGTACTTC. Translating it yields CASSPGQGLETQYF. The whole variable domain, filled in from reference TRBV5-1 and TRBJ2-5, reads KAGVTQTPRYLIKTRGQQVTLSCSPISGHRSVSWYQQTPGQGLQFLFEYFSETQRNKGNFPGRFSGRQFSNSRSEMNVSTLELGDSALYLCASSPGQGLETQYFGPGTRLLVL.